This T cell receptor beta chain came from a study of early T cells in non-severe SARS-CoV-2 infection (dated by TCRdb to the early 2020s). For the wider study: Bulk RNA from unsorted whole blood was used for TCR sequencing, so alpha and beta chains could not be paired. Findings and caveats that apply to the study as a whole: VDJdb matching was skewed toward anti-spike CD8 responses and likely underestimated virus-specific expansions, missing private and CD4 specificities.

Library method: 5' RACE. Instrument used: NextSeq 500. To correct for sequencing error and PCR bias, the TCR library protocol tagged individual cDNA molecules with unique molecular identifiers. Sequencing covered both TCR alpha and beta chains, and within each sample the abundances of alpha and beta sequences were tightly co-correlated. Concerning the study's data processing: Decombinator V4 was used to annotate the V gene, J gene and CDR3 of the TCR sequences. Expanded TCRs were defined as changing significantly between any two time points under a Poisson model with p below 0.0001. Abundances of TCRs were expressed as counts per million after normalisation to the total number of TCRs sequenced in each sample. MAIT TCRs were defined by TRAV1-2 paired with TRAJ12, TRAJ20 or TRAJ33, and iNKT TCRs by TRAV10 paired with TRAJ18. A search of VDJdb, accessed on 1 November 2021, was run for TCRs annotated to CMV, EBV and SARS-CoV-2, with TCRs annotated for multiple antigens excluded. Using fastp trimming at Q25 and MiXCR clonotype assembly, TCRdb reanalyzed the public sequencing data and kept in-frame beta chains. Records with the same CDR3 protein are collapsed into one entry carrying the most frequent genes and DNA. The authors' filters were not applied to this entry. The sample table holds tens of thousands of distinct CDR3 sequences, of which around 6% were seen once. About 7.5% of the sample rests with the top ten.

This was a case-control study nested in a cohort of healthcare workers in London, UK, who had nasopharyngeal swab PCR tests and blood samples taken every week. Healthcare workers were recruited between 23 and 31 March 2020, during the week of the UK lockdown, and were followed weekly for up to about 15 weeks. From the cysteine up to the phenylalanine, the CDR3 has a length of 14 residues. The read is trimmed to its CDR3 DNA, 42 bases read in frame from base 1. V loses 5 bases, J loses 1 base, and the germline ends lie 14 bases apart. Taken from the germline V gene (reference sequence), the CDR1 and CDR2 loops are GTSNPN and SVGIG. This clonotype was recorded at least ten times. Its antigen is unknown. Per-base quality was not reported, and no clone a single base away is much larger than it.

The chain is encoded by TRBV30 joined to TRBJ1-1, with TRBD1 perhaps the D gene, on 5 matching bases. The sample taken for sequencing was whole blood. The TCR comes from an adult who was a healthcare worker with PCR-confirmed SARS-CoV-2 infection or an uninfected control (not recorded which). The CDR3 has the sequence CAWYPGTGNTEAFF. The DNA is TGTGCCTGGTACCCCGGGACGGGGAACACTGAAGCTTTCTTT.